This T cell receptor beta chain was captured by sequencing in a study of CXCR4 blockade with PD-1 therapy in pancreatic cancer. Only in-frame clones appear in the TCRdb table, and some are missing; sequencing was by immunoSEQ multiplex PCR. Of more than 4,500 clones listed, around 50% were seen once; the top ten hold less than 8%. The sequence was obtained from a human donor with pancreatic ductal adenocarcinoma. The sequenced sample was tumor tissue.

CDR3 in amino acids: CASRINSNTEAFF. In nucleotides, the CDR3 is TGTGCCAGCAGGATTAACAGCAACACTGAAGCTTTCTTT. The chain couples TRBV6-8 to TRBJ1-1; D gene unclear. The germline V gene encodes CDR1 MNHGY and CDR2 SAAAGT. Trimming left V 6 bases short and J 2 bases short, with 10 bases between. This CDR3 contains 13 residues.